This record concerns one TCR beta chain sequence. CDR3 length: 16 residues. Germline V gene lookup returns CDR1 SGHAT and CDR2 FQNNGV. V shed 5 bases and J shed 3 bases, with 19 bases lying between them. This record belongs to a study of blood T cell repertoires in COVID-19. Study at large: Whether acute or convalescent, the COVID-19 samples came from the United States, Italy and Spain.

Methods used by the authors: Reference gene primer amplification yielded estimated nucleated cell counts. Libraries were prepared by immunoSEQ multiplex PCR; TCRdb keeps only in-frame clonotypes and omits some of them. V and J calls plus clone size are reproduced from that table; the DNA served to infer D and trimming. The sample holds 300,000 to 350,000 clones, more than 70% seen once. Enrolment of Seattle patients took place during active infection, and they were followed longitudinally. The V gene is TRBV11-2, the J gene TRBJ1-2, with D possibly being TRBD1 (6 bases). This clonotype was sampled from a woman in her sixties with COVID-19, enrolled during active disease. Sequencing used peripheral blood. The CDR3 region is CASSTFGTPTDYGYTF. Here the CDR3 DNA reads TGTGCCAGCAGCACTTTCGGGACACCGACCGACTATGGCTACACCTTC.